This passage covers 32 T cell receptor beta chains from one sample sequenced in a study of identical twins. MiXCR, run by TCRdb on the 5' RACE reads, gives a single entry per CDR3 protein. The sample has about 920,000 distinct CDR3 sequences; around an eighth are singletons. These data were also filed under a second study, of yellow fever vaccine responses in identical twins.

The sequenced sample consisted of PBMCs. All receptors derive from a woman aged 18-35 years in good health.

This clonotype was detected only a few times. The rearrangement links TRBV6-5 to TRBJ2-1, with TRBD2 matching 12 bases. CDR1 and CDR2 (germline): MNHEY, SVGAGI. The CDR3 totals 16 residues. V trimming: 2 bases; J trimming: 7 bases; junction bases outside the gene matches: 6. The CDR3 sequence: CASSYHGLAGINEQFF. In nucleotides, the CDR3 is TGTGCCAGCAGTTACCACGGACTAGCGGGAATTAATGAGCAGTTCTTC.

This clonotype was detected only a few times. The chain links TRBV27 to TRBJ2-1, with no clear D. This CDR3 spans 15 amino acids. The germline gives CDR1 MNHEY, CDR2 SMNVEV (reference sequence). Trimming took off 7 bases at V and 5 bases at J, with 18 bases between the two ends. For the CDR3, the DNA is TGTGCCAGCATTAAAACACCCACAATAAACAATGAGCAGTTCTTC. Translated, it gives CASIKTPTINNEQFF.

This clonotype has a handful of counts. The V call is TRBV7-9, the J call TRBJ1-2, with D tentatively TRBD1 (5 bases). The CDR3 contains 16 residues. The germline V gene encodes CDR1 SEHNR and CDR2 FQNEAQ (reference sequence). Trimming stripped 5 bases from V and 1 base from J, with 17 bases between. CDR3 loop: CASSPNLDTNNYGYTF. In nucleotides, the CDR3 is TGTGCCAGCAGCCCGAACCTGGACACAAATAACTATGGCTACACCTTC. The entire variable domain, with the rest obtained from reference TRBV7-9 and TRBJ1-2, is as follows: DTGVSQNPRHKITKRGQNVTFRCDPISEHNRLYWYRQTLGQGPEFLTYFQNEAQLEKSRLLSDRFSAERPKGSFSTLEIQRTEQGDSAMYLCASSPNLDTNNYGYTFGSGTRLTVV.

The genes are TRBV6-2 or TRBV6-3 and TRBJ2-7, with 7 positions matching TRBD2. Germline loops: CDR1 MNHEY, CDR2 SVGEGT. There are 15 residues in the CDR3. Losses at the gene ends were 4 bases for V and 0 bases for J; bases not matched to a gene: 6. Here the CDR3 reads CASSFGGRSSYEQYF. CDR3 sequence (DNA): TGTGCCAGCAGTTTTGGCGGGAGATCCTCCTACGAGCAGTACTTC.

This clonotype was observed a few times. V usage is TRBV11-3 and J usage is TRBJ2-3; 8 bases are shared with TRBD1. This CDR3 region has 17 residues. The V gene end was trimmed by 5 bases and the J gene end by 7 bases; junction bases not matched to a gene: 17. Germline CDR1 SGHNT, CDR2 YENEEA. The CDR3 loop reads CASSPGGVTLALNTQYF. In nucleotides, the CDR3 is TGTGCCAGCAGCCCAGGGGGCGTCACCTTAGCATTGAATACGCAGTATTTT.

There are a few counts of this clonotype. V and J are TRBV25-1 and TRBJ2-2; no definite D call. CDR1 MGHDK and CDR2 SYGVNS come from the germline V gene. With 4 bases removed from V and 1 base from J, the gap between germline ends came to 7 bases. The CDR3 extends over 14 amino acids. The CDR3 loop is CASSANRNTGELFF. DNA for the CDR3: TGTGCCAGCAGTGCCAACAGGAACACCGGGGAGCTGTTTTTT.

This clonotype was seen at least ten times. This rearrangement joins TRBV15 to TRBJ2-5, with D possibly being TRBD1 (6 bases). This CDR3 is 15 amino acids long. The V gene's germline CDR1 is LNHNV and CDR2 YYDKDF (reference sequence). V gave up 3 bases and J gave up 3 bases, with 14 bases separating them. The CDR3 sequence: CATSRIGTTKETQYF. CDR3 sequence (DNA): TGTGCCACCAGCAGGATCGGGACAACAAAAGAGACCCAGTACTTC.

In this sample, this clonotype turned up a few times. This chain uses TRBV4-1 with TRBJ2-6; 8 bases map to TRBD2. V trimming: 8 bases; J trimming: 0 bases; junction bases outside the gene matches: 9. This CDR3 region has 17 residues. In germline, CDR1 is MGHRA, CDR2 YSYEKL. The CDR3 protein is CASGKTSESSGANVLTF. As DNA, the CDR3 is TGCGCCAGCGGAAAGACTAGCGAGAGCTCTGGGGCCAACGTCCTGACTTTC.

This clonotype was seen at least ten times. V is TRBV20-1 and J is TRBJ2-4; TRBD2 is a possible D gene (7 bases). Germline V gene data show CDR1 as DFQATT and CDR2 as SNEGSKA (reference sequence). The CDR3 extends over 15 amino acids. The V gene lost 6 bases and the J gene lost 2 bases, with 17 bases spanning the gap. CDR3 nucleotide sequence: TGCAGTGCGGTGGGGGGGGCGAGATCCAAAAACATTCAGTACTTC. Translation gives CSAVGGARSKNIQYF.

This sequence joins TRBV20-1 and TRBJ2-6, with a weak D call TRBD2 (5 bases). Germline V CDR1 and CDR2: DFQATT, SNEGSKA (reference sequence). V was cut by 5 bases and J by 0 bases, with 11 bases left in between. The CDR3 has 15 amino acids. The CDR3, as DNA: TGCAGTGCTCGGGTGGGGAGCTCTGGGGCCAACGTCCTGACTTTC. The encoded protein is CSARVGSSGANVLTF.

There are a few counts of this clonotype. This rearrangement joins TRBV2 to TRBJ2-1; TRBD2 is a possible D gene (6 bases). V was pared by 6 bases and J by 12 bases, with 15 bases between. CDR1 is SNHLY and CDR2 is FYNNEI in the germline V gene. The CDR3 runs 12 residues. The CDR3 loop reads CASSGTHEGQFF. The CDR3 DNA is TGTGCCAGCAGCGGGACTCATGAGGGGCAGTTCTTC.

The chain combines TRBV28 with TRBJ2-5; D remains unclear. CDR1 and CDR2 (germline): MDHEN, SYDVKM. V was pared by 3 bases and J by 1 base, with 9 bases between. The CDR3 has 14 residues. The CDR3 DNA sequence: TGTGCCAGCAGTTTTGGGCGGTTCCAAGAGACCCAGTACTTC. Residues: CASSFGRFQETQYF.

This clonotype was recorded a few times. The CDR3 is CSARDATGVSPLHF. In DNA form, the CDR3 reads TGCAGTGCTAGAGATGCGACAGGGGTGTCACCCCTCCACTTT. The J gene is TRBJ1-6, the V gene TRBV20-1; 8 bases map to TRBD1. The J segment lost 10 bases and the V segment lost 0 bases, leaving 5 bases of the junction unmatched. The germline V gene encodes CDR1 DFQATT and CDR2 SNEGSKA (reference sequence). The CDR3 sequence is 14 residues long.

The chain combines TRBV7-2 with TRBJ2-2; TRBD1 or TRBD2 may be the D gene (5 bases each). In germline, CDR1 is SGHTA, CDR2 FQGNSA. This CDR3 comprises 16 residues. Trimming took 3 bases from V and 5 from J, leaving 16 bases between them. CDR3 coding DNA: TGTGCCAGCAGCTTTGCAGGGACGGTTCTTACCGGGGAGCTGTTTTTT. Protein: CASSFAGTVLTGELFF.

This clonotype occurred a few times. CDR3 sequence (DNA): TGCAGTGCTAGAGATTTGGGGCGGGGAGTCTACAATGAGCAGTTCTTC. Its protein is CSARDLGRGVYNEQFF. The chain employs TRBV20-1 and TRBJ2-1; TRBD2 might be the D (6 bases). This CDR3 region has 16 residues. V was cut by 0 bases and J by 3 bases, with 15 bases left in between. Germline V CDR1 and CDR2: DFQATT, SNEGSKA (reference sequence).

This clonotype showed up just a few times. The chain uses TRBV24-1 and TRBJ2-1, with D tentatively TRBD1 (5 bases). V lost 0 bases, J lost 7 bases, and 9 bases lay in between. CDR3 length: 14 amino acids. Germline CDR1 KGHDR, CDR2 SFDVKD. CDR3: CATSDLGRVNEQFF. The CDR3 DNA sequence: TGTGCCACCAGTGATTTGGGCAGGGTGAATGAGCAGTTCTTC.

The CDR3 protein is CASTVPREGETQYF. The DNA for the CDR3 is TGTGCCAGCACCGTCCCGAGGGAGGGCGAGACCCAGTACTTC. The chain has TRBV6-1 and TRBJ2-5, with 7 bases matching TRBD2. The CDR3 sequence is 14 residues long. V lost 7 bases, J lost 5 bases, and 10 bases stayed unmatched. Per the germline V gene, CDR1 is MNHNS and CDR2 is SASEGT.

The CDR3: CASPSGQYNEQFF. DNA of the CDR3: TGTGCCAGCCCGTCGGGACAATACAATGAGCAGTTCTTC. This chain connects TRBV2 to TRBJ2-1; D perhaps matches TRBD1 (6 bases). This CDR3 has 13 amino acids. Germline V gene lookup returns CDR1 SNHLY and CDR2 FYNNEI. Trimming pared 8 bases from V and 4 bases from J, leaving 12 bases between.

The chain employs TRBV7-2 and TRBJ2-2; no clear D gene. The ends were cut back, 7 bases at V and 0 bases at J, with 9 bases in the middle. The CDR3 runs 14 residues. Germline assignment: CDR1 SGHTA and CDR2 FQGNSA. The CDR3 sequence is CASNLGTNTGELFF. The DNA for the CDR3 is TGTGCCAGCAATTTGGGGACGAACACCGGGGAGCTGTTTTTT. Together with reference TRBV7-2 and TRBJ2-2, the CDR3 gives the full variable domain: GAGVSQSPSNKVTEKGKDVELRCDPISGHTALYWYRQSLGQGLEFLIYFQGNSAPDKSGLPSDRFSAERTGGSVSTLTIQRTQQEDSAVYLCASNLGTNTGELFFGEGSRLTVL.

The gene calls are TRBV7-9 and TRBJ2-1, with 10 bases that match TRBD1. This CDR3 region has 12 residues. V lost 0 bases, J lost 14 bases, and 1 base stayed unmatched. Germline CDR1 SEHNR, CDR2 FQNEAQ (reference sequence). CDR3 protein: CASSLAGQGKFF. Written as DNA, the CDR3 is TGTGCCAGCAGCTTAGCGGGACAGGGGAAGTTCTTC.

In this sample, this clonotype turned up many times. The chain joins TRBV7-2 to TRBJ2-1; 9 positions match TRBD1. Germline assignment: CDR1 SGHTA and CDR2 FQGNSA. The V segment lost 7 bases and the J segment 10 bases; nucleotides outside the gene matches: 5. This CDR3 comprises 12 residues. The CDR3 DNA reads TGTGCCAGCAAACAGGGGGCAGGCGAGCAGTTCTTC. Its translation: CASKQGAGEQFF.

V usage is TRBV11-2 and J usage is TRBJ2-7, with 10 bases fitting TRBD2. The CDR3 covers 15 residues. Germline CDR1 is SGHAT and CDR2 is FQNNGV. V was pared by 5 bases and J by 2 bases, with 6 bases of the junction left unmatched. DNA for the CDR3: TGTGCCAGCAGCGATACTAGCGGGACTCCCTACGAGCAGTACTTC. It translates to CASSDTSGTPYEQYF. Filled out from reference TRBV11-2 and TRBJ2-7, the complete variable domain reads EAGVAQSPRYKIIEKRQSVAFWCNPISGHATLYWYQQILGQGPKLLIQFQNNGVVDDSQLPKDRFSAERLKGVDSTLKIQPAKLEDSAVYLCASSDTSGTPYEQYFGPGTRLTVT.

This clonotype has just a few counts. CDR3 nucleotide sequence: TGTGCCAGCACCACCCAAGAGGGGGGAGGGGTCTACGAGCAGTACTTC. Its protein is CASTTQEGGGVYEQYF. This chain joins TRBV7-6 and TRBJ2-7; D is possibly TRBD2 (7 bases). The CDR3 totals 16 residues. Germline V gene lookup returns CDR1 SGHVS and CDR2 FNYEAQ. The V and J ends lost 7 bases and 3 bases respectively, with 22 bases between them. Based on the CDR3 plus reference TRBV7-6 and TRBJ2-7, the full variable domain is GAGVSQSPRYKVTKRGQDVALRCDPISGHVSLYWYRQALGQGPEFLTYFNYEAQQDKSGLPNDRFSAERPEGSISTLTIQRTEQRDSAMYRCASTTQEGGGVYEQYFGPGTRLTVT.

The chain joins TRBV24-1 to TRBJ2-3; 9 nucleotides align to TRBD2. Germline V gives CDR1 KGHDR, CDR2 SFDVKD. The CDR3 has 16 residues. Trimming at V came to 3 bases and at J to 4 bases, leaving 7 bases not matched to a gene. CDR3 amino acids: CATSDPSGAGPDTQYF. The CDR3 DNA follows: TGTGCCACCAGTGATCCTAGCGGGGCTGGGCCAGATACGCAGTATTTT.

This clonotype occurred a few times. V usage is TRBV25-1 and J usage is TRBJ2-1, with D possibly being TRBD1 (6 bases). CDR3 length equals 15 residues. Germline CDR1 reads MGHDK; CDR2 reads SYGVNS. The V gene lost 8 bases and the J gene lost 2 bases, with 16 bases spanning the gap. Here the CDR3 DNA reads TGTGCCAGCGGGGGCGGACAATCGGCCTACAATGAGCAGTTCTTC. Protein: CASGGGQSAYNEQFF.

V is TRBV20-1 and J is TRBJ2-7, with TRBD2 matching 10 bases. The junction had 6 bases not matched to a gene; V was cut back by 3 bases and J by 1 base. CDR3 length: 15 residues. CDR1 and CDR2 from the germline V gene are DFQATT and SNEGSKA (reference sequence). The CDR3 is CSARTSGLSSYEQYF. The CDR3 DNA is TGCAGTGCTAGGACTAGCGGGCTCTCGTCCTACGAGCAGTACTTC.

The DNA of the CDR3 is TGCGCCAGCAGCTTGGAGACATTGAACACTGAAGCTTTCTTT. This codes for CASSLETLNTEAFF. The chain joins TRBV5-1 to TRBJ1-1, with unresolved D. CDR3 length equals 14 residues. Trimming pared 0 bases from V and 0 bases from J, leaving 6 bases between. CDR1 is SGHRS, CDR2 YFSETQ, per germline.

CDR3 region: CATSDPPLSSRAGELFF. CDR3 DNA sequence: TGTGCCACCAGTGATCCACCTCTGAGCTCTCGGGCCGGGGAGCTGTTTTTT. The chain combines TRBV24-1 with TRBJ2-2; D uncertain. The germline V gene encodes CDR1 KGHDR and CDR2 SFDVKD. Deletions cut 3 bases from V and 6 bases from J, with 19 bases between. The CDR3 extends over 17 amino acids.

The chain has TRBV6-2 or TRBV6-3 and TRBJ1-5, with D possibly being TRBD1 (5 bases). Trimming pared 0 bases from V and 2 bases from J, leaving 26 bases between. The length of the CDR3 is 21 residues. The germline V gene has CDR1 MNHEY and CDR2 SVGEGT. The DNA of the CDR3 is TGTGCCAGCAGTTACTCGGGGGTGTACAGGAGCGATAATAGGGGCAATCAGCCCCAGCATTTT. This encodes CASSYSGVYRSDNRGNQPQHF.

V gene TRBV14 combines with J gene TRBJ2-5, with D maybe TRBD2 (5 bases). The CDR3 is made up of 14 amino acids. Germline lookup yields CDR1 SGHDN and CDR2 FVKESK. Trimming stripped 0 bases from V and 5 bases from J, with 10 bases between. CDR3 loop: CASSQDRIAETQYF. For the CDR3, the DNA is TGTGCCAGCAGCCAAGATCGGATAGCGGAGACCCAGTACTTC. The variable domain in full, completed from reference TRBV14 and TRBJ2-5, reads EAGVTQFPSHSVIEKGQTVTLRCDPISGHDNLYWYRRVMGKEIKFLLHFVKESKQDESGMPNNRFLAERTGGTYSTLKVQPAELEDSGVYFCASSQDRIAETQYFGPGTRLLVL.

This clonotype was observed many times. V gene TRBV12-3 or TRBV12-4 combines with J gene TRBJ2-1; D unresolved. V was pared by 3 bases and J by 0 bases, with 3 bases between. This CDR3 comprises 13 residues. The CDR3 bases are TGTGCCAGCAGTTTTAGCTCCTACAATGAGCAGTTCTTC. It is translated as CASSFSSYNEQFF.

This clonotype was detected a few times. The chain joins TRBV12-3 or TRBV12-4 to TRBJ1-4, with 9 bases matching TRBD1. V dropped 6 bases and J dropped 7; count of bases not matched to a gene: 12. The CDR3 covers 16 residues. The CDR3 nucleotides read TGTGCCAGCAGATCACATGGACAGGGGAAGGGTGAAAAACTGTTTTTT. Translated: CASRSHGQGKGEKLFF.